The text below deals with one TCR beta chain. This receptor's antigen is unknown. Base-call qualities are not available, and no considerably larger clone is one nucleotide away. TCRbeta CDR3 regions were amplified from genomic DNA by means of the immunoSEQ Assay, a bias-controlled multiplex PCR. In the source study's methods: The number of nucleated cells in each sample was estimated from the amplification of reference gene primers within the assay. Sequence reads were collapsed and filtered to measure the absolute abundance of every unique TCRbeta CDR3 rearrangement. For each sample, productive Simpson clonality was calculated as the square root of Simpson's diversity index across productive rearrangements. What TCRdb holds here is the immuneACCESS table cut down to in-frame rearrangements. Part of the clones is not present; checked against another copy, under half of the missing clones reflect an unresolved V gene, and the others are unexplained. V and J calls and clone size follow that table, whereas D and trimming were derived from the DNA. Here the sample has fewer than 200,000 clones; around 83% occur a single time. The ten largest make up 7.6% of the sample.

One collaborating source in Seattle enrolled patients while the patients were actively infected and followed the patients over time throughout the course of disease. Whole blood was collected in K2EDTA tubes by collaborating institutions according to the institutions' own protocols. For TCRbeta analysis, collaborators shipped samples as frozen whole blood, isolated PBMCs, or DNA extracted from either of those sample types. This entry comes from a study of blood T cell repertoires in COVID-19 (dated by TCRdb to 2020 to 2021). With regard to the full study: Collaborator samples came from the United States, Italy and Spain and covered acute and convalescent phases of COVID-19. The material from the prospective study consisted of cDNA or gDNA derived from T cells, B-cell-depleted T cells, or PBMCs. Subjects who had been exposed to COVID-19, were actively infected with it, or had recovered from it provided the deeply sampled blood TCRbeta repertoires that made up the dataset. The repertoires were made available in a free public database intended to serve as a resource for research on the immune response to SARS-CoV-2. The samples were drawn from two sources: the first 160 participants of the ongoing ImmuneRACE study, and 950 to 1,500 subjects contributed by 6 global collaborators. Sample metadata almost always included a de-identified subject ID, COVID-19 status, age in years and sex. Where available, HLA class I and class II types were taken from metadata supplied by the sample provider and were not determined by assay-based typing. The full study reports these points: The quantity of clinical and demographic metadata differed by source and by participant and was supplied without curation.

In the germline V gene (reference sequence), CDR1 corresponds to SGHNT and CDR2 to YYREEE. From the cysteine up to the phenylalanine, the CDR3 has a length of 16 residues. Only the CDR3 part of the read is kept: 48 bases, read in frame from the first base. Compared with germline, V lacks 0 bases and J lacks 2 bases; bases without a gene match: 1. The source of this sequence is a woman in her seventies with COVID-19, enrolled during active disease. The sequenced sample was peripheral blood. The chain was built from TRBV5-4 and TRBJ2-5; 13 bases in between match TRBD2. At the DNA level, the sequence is TGTGCCAGCAGCTTGGGACTAGCGGGAGGTCAAGAGACCCAGTACTTC. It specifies CASSLGLAGGQETQYF.